Presented here are 3 T cell receptor beta chains from one specimen sequenced in a study of shared clonotypes between healthy human individuals (dated by TCRdb to the early 2020s). The library was made by the immunoSEQ multiplex PCR assay. TCRdb provides this immuneACCESS table in a form limited to in-frame rearrangements. Some clones are lacking; in checked studies, under half of them reflect an unresolved V gene, and why the rest are absent is not known. For this sample the table gives more than 2 million clones, of which 93% were detected only once. Around 1.7% of the sample comes from the top ten. For the CD8 naive samples, CD45RO-negative cells were positively selected for CCR7, yielding a CD45RA+CCR7+ population from which TemRA cells were excluded. The sample taken for sequencing was naive CD8+ T cells from PBMCs. According to the study, the label for this sample's cell subset or site signals: CD45RA+CCR7+. Receptor source: a man in his late teens or twenties in good health. Some clones in this sample may be carry-over from other donors' samples.

The V gene is TRBV9, the J gene TRBJ2-7; 10 bases line up with TRBD1. The ends lost 4 bases at V and 6 bases at J; junction bases unmatched: 4. This CDR3 comprises 13 residues. Germline-derived CDR1 and CDR2 are SGDLS and YYNGEE. The CDR3 nucleotides are TGTGCCAGCAGCACCGGACAGGGGGGCGAGCAGTACTTC. Translation gives CASSTGQGGEQYF.

As for this clone: Different DNA sequences within this sample yield the same CDR3. The V gene is TRBV7-9, the J gene TRBJ2-7; D gene unclear. CDR1 is SEHNR and CDR2 is FQNEAQ in the germline V gene (reference sequence). The CDR3 consists of 11 residues. V was pared by 8 bases and J by 1 base, with 6 bases between. The CDR3 protein is CASGISYEQYF. As DNA, the CDR3 is TGTGCCAGCGGCATATCCTACGAGCAGTACTTC.

This clone was seen only once. The V call is TRBV6-1, the J call TRBJ2-7; 7 bases line up with TRBD2. With V trimmed by 6 bases and J by 3 bases, 5 bases remained unmatched. Germline V CDR1 and CDR2: MNHNS, SASEGT. CDR3 length equals 13 residues. The CDR3 DNA is TGTGCCAGCAGGGGAATAGCGGGCTACGAGCAGTACTTC. Protein product: CASRGIAGYEQYF.